Shown below are 9 T cell receptor beta chains from a single sample sequenced in a study of T cell repertoires in cytomegalovirus infection. Their antigens remain unidentified. Each CDR3 protein gets one entry after TCRdb re-called the reads with MiXCR. Of roughly 920,000 distinct CDR3 sequences listed, 30% to 40% are singletons. The input for sequencing was cultured CD8+ T cells from PBMCs, taken from culture after CMV antigen stimulation. These receptors all stem from a human donor in good health (CMV status not recorded). Some clones in this sample may be carry-over from other donors' samples.

This clonotype was found many times. V usage is TRBV11-2 and J usage is TRBJ2-5, with 13 bases identical to TRBD2. The junction had 2 bases not matched to a gene; V was cut back by 5 bases and J by 2 bases. Germline CDR1 is SGHAT and CDR2 is FQNNGV. This CDR3 region has 15 residues. The CDR3 sequence is CASSKGLAGQETQYF. For the CDR3, the DNA is TGTGCCAGCAGCAAGGGACTAGCGGGACAAGAGACCCAGTACTTC.

This clonotype was observed a handful of times. The chain employs TRBV2 and TRBJ1-6; D not certain. The V end lost 2 bases, the J end lost 0 bases, and 11 bases lay between the germline ends. The V gene's germline CDR1 is SNHLY and CDR2 FYNNEI. This CDR3 contains 17 residues. The CDR3 sequence is CASSESVGSSYNSPLHF. Written as DNA, the CDR3 is TGTGCCAGCAGTGAATCCGTCGGTAGCTCCTATAATTCACCCCTCCACTTT.

In its sample, this clonotype was seen many times. The V gene is TRBV7-2, the J gene TRBJ2-1; 7 nucleotides line up with TRBD2. The length of the CDR3 is 15 residues. J gave up 5 bases and V 1 base, and 5 bases lay outside the gene matches. Germline CDR1 and CDR2: SGHTA and FQGNSA. CDR3 protein: CASSLGLAVDNEQFF. The CDR3 DNA sequence: TGTGCCAGCAGCTTAGGGCTAGCGGTAGACAATGAGCAGTTCTTC.

This clonotype appeared a single time. The CDR3 end shows no conserved phenylalanine or tryptophan, and so a read error is likely. J is TRBJ1-5 and V is TRBV25-1; D call uncertain. The CDR3 covers 13 residues. V lost 1 base and J lost 5, with 6 bases in between. Germline-derived CDR1 and CDR2 are MGHDK and SYGVNS. The CDR3 nucleotides are TGTGCCAGCAGTGAATCCTTGTATCAGCCCCAGCATTCT. Amino acid sequence: CASSESLYQPQHS.

The chain recombines TRBV24-1 with TRBJ1-1; 7 bases align to TRBD1. There are 15 residues in the CDR3. Germline CDR1 is KGHDR and CDR2 is SFDVKD. V was pared by 11 bases and J by 3 bases, with 14 bases of the junction left unmatched. This chain's CDR3 is CARGQVGPVDTEAFF. DNA for the CDR3: TGTGCCAGAGGACAGGTCGGTCCGGTTGACACTGAAGCTTTCTTT.

This clonotype was recorded at least ten times. The V gene is TRBV6-6, the J gene TRBJ1-5; a weak D match, TRBD1 (6 bases). V lost 4 bases and J lost 6, with 13 bases in between. The CDR3 has 14 amino acids. Germline V gives CDR1 MNHNY, CDR2 SVGAGI (reference sequence). This chain's CDR3 is CASSSQGIGQPQHF. DNA of the CDR3: TGTGCCAGCAGTTCTCAGGGGATCGGTCAGCCCCAGCATTTT.

V and J are TRBV19 and TRBJ1-2; D not certain. This CDR3 spans 12 amino acids. V was cut by 5 bases and J by 6 bases, with 10 bases left in between. CDR1 LNHDA and CDR2 SQIVND come from the germline V gene (reference sequence). The DNA for the CDR3 is TGTGCCAGTAGTCCCAATGGGGATGGCTACACCTTC. This codes for CASSPNGDGYTF.

The genes are TRBV19 and TRBJ1-1; D is unclear. The CDR3 totals 12 residues. Germline V lookup: CDR1 LNHDA, CDR2 SQIVND (reference sequence). V was cut by 11 bases and J by 3 bases, with 13 bases left in between. For the CDR3, the DNA is TGTGCCTCAAAGGACGGGGACACTGAAGCTTTCTTT. It codes for CASKDGDTEAFF.

The rearrangement joins TRBV6-1 to TRBJ2-2; D call uncertain. V was cut by 0 bases and J by 4 bases, with 6 bases left in between. The CDR3 spans 14 residues. CDR1 MNHNS and CDR2 SASEGT come from the germline V gene. The CDR3 region has the DNA TGTGCCAGCAGTGAAGCTCCGAGCACCGGGGAGCTGTTTTTT. Its translation: CASSEAPSTGELFF.